Listed below are T cell receptor beta chains from one sample, sequenced in a study of CD8 T cells in Susac syndrome. MiXCR was run by TCRdb on the immunoSEQ multiplex PCR reads, yielding one entry per CDR3 protein. The sample has approximately 170,000 distinct CDR3 sequences, around 95% seen once; the top ten hold just over 0.13%. The specimen sequenced was CD4+ T cells from PBMCs. The origin of the receptors is a human donor in good health. The CDR3 runs from the conserved cysteine through the conserved F or W. D genes are given only for firm matches. Part of the rows lack a size; the others show once, few, many or a class for expanded clones.

d_call | clone_size | j_call | v_call | cdr3_nt | cdr3_aa
- | - | TRBJ1-5 | TRBV7-8 | TGTGCCAGCAGCTTAGTGTATACCTCGCCCCAGCATTTT | CASSLVYTSPQHF
- | - | TRBJ2-3 | TRBV18 | TGTGCCAGCTCACCGGGCAGGGAGACTAGCACAGATACGCAGTATTTT | CASSPGRETSTDTQYF
TRBD2 | once | TRBJ2-3 | TRBV3-1 | TGTGCCAGCATCGGGGGGGCCGGAGATACGCAGTATTTT | CASIGGAGDTQYF
- | - | TRBJ1-4 | TRBV20-1 | TGCAGTGCTGGGAGAGGCGGGAATGAAAAACTGTTTTTT | CSAGRGGNEKLFF
- | - | TRBJ1-5 | TRBV27 | TGTGCCAGCAGTTTTAGTTTTAATCAGCCCCAGCATTTT | CASSFSFNQPQHF
TRBD1 | - | TRBJ1-5 | TRBV5-1 | TGCGCCAGCAGCTTGTTAGGGGGCGTCGATCAGCCCCAGCATTTT | CASSLLGGVDQPQHF
TRBD1 | - | TRBJ1-6 | TRBV9 | TGTGCCAGCAGCGTAGGACAGGGCGCGACGGCACCCCTCCACTTT | CASSVGQGATAPLHF
- | - | TRBJ2-3 | TRBV24-1 | TGTGCCACCAGCCCCACGGGCCCGACAGATACGCAGTATTTT | CATSPTGPTDTQYF
- | - | TRBJ1-2 | TRBV7-8 | TGTGCCAGCAGCGCGGACAGTTCCTATGGCTACACCTTC | CASSADSSYGYTF
- | - | TRBJ1-2 | TRBV20-1 | TGCAGTGCTACCGCTGACAGTGCCAAGGCTTATGGCTACACCTTC | CSATADSAKAYGYTF
TRBD2 | - | TRBJ2-3 | TRBV28 | TGTGCCAACAGTGTGACTAGCGGGGGGGCAGATACGCAGTATTTT | CANSVTSGGADTQYF
- | - | TRBJ1-2 | TRBV28 | TGTGCCAGCAGTTTACCCGGCCCAGTCCATGGCTACACCTTC | CASSLPGPVHGYTF
- | - | TRBJ2-3 | TRBV7-9 | TGTGCCAGCAGCTTAGCTGGGGGCAAAGATACGCAGTATTTT | CASSLAGGKDTQYF
TRBD2 | - | TRBJ2-6 | TRBV7-8 | TGTGCCAGCAGCTTAGATGGGAGGGCATCTGGGGCCAACGTCCTGACTTTC | CASSLDGRASGANVLTF
TRBD2 | - | TRBJ2-5 | TRBV6-1 | TGTGCCAGCAGCCGGACTAGCGGGGGGGCCTTAGAGACCCAGTACTTC | CASSRTSGGALETQYF
- | - | TRBJ1-4 | TRBV15 | TGTGCCACCGCCCAGAATACTAATGAAAAACTGTTTTTT | CATAQNTNEKLFF
TRBD1 | - | TRBJ2-5 | TRBV7-2 | TGTGCCAGCAGCTCGAGACAGGGGGAAGAGACCCAGTACTTC | CASSSRQGEETQYF
- | once | TRBJ1-1 | TRBV29-1 | TGCAGCGTTGAAATCAGGGCGGGGGGCACTGAAGCTTTCTTT | CSVEIRAGGTEAFF
TRBD1 | once | TRBJ2-7 | TRBV6-6 | TGTGCCAGCAGTTACTCGGGGACAGGTGACTCCTACGAGCAGTACTTC | CASSYSGTGDSYEQYF
- | - | TRBJ1-1 | TRBV25-1 | TGTGCCAGCAGAAGGAATAAGGAGAACACTGAAGCTTTCTTT | CASRRNKENTEAFF
TRBD1 | - | TRBJ1-4 | TRBV29-1 | TGCAGCGTCCTCGGACAGGGCTCTATTGCAACTAATGAAAAACTGTTTTTT | CSVLGQGSIATNEKLFF
- | - | TRBJ2-2 | TRBV7-2 | TGTGCCAGCAGAGACCAGGGGATGATCGGGGAGCTGTTTTTT | CASRDQGMIGELFF
- | - | TRBJ1-5 | TRBV20-1 | TGCAGTGCTAGAGTACAGGGCTCTGGAGGGAATCAGCCCCAGCATTTT | CSARVQGSGGNQPQHF
- | - | TRBJ1-5 | TRBV7-2 | TGTGCCAGCAGCTTAGGCAGCCAGCCCCAGCATTTT | CASSLGSQPQHF
TRBD1 | - | TRBJ1-1 | TRBV12-5 | TGTGCTAGTGGCCTGGGACAGTCCTACACTGAAGCTTTCTTT | CASGLGQSYTEAFF
- | - | TRBJ2-2 | TRBV3-1 | TGTGCCAGCAGCCAAGCAGGGGCGGACACCGGGGAGCTGTTTTTT | CASSQAGADTGELFF
- | few | TRBJ2-7 | TRBV5-4 | TGTGCCAGCAGCTTGTCGGGTGAGCAGTACTTC | CASSLSGEQYF
TRBD1 | - | TRBJ2-1 | TRBV5-1 | TGCGCCAGCCAAACTGCACCGGGACAGGGCTATGAGCAGTTCTTC | CASQTAPGQGYEQFF
- | - | TRBJ2-1 | TRBV20-1 | TGCAGTGCCAGTCCTAGGGGAACCTACAATGAGCAGTTCTTC | CSASPRGTYNEQFF
- | - | TRBJ2-7 | TRBV7-2 | TGTGCCAGCAGTAGAGGACAATTCTACGAGCAGTACTTC | CASSRGQFYEQYF
- | - | TRBJ1-1 | TRBV7-9 | TGTGCCAGCAGCTTAGTCCCCGGCACTGAAGCTTTCTTT | CASSLVPGTEAFF
- | - | TRBJ2-7 | TRBV9 | TGTGCCAGCAGCGTAGCGCCTGGGACGTCCTACGAGCAGTACTTC | CASSVAPGTSYEQYF
TRBD1 | - | TRBJ1-3 | TRBV30 | TGTGCCTGGAGTCTCAGGGGGGGACGGGGTAGAAACACCATATATTTT | CAWSLRGGRGRNTIYF
TRBD2 | - | TRBJ2-4 | TRBV27 | TGTGCCAGCAGTTTCGGGGGGAAAAACATTCAGTACTTC | CASSFGGKNIQYF
TRBD2 | - | TRBJ2-5 | TRBV7-8 | TGTGCCAGCATCCTACTAGCGGGGGAAGCTAAGACCCAGTACTTC | CASILLAGEAKTQYF
- | - | TRBJ1-1 | TRBV28 | TGTGCCAGCAGCTCTTACGGGTTGAACACTGAAGCTTTCTTT | CASSSYGLNTEAFF
- | - | TRBJ1-2 | TRBV2 | TGTGCCAGCAGTGAAATGGGGGCAGGGGCTAACTATGGCTACACCTTC | CASSEMGAGANYGYTF
- | few | TRBJ2-2 | TRBV12-3/TRBV12-4 | TGTGCCAGCAGTTTGTCCCAGGACACCGGGGAGCTGTTTTTT | CASSLSQDTGELFF
- | - | TRBJ2-7 | TRBV18 | TGTGCCAGCTCACCAGGGTACGAGCAGTACTTC | CASSPGYEQYF
TRBD1 | - | TRBJ1-2 | TRBV19 | TGTGCCAGTAGTATGGGACAGGAATATGGCTACACCTTC | CASSMGQEYGYTF
- | once | TRBJ2-2 | TRBV7-2 | TGTGCCAGCAGAAGAGACATCGCGAACACCGGGGAGCTGTTTTTT | CASRRDIANTGELFF